This T cell receptor beta chain was sequenced in a study of response to subunit inactivated influenza vaccine. Study-level points and caveats: New T cells are recruited in small numbers by each seasonal influenza vaccination, according to the authors' suggestion.

TCRdb recomputed calls from the RT-PCR reads with MiXCR, one row per CDR3 protein. The sample has about 500,000 distinct CDR3 sequences, more than 7% seen once. This clonotype was recorded many times. The antigen is undetermined. The clonotype was recovered from a man aged 45 to 75 who received an inactivated influenza vaccine. This specimen consisted of PBMCs from blood, obtained 23 months after vaccination.

The CDR3, as DNA: TGCAGCGTGACTAGCGCTGCCTACGAGCAGTACTTC. As protein: CSVTSAAYEQYF. This chain joins TRBV29-1 and TRBJ2-7; the match to TRBD2 covers 8 bases. J was trimmed by 2 bases and V by 6 bases; bases with no gene match: 3. CDR1 is SQVTM, CDR2 ANQGSEA, per germline. The CDR3 runs to 12 residues.